These 18 T cell receptor beta chains share one sample of origin, sequenced in a study of T cell repertoires in ileal Crohn's disease. Sequencing used immunoSEQ multiplex PCR; TCRdb keeps in-frame clones, though not all of them. The data show 13,000 or so clones, with about 90% seen just once and 3% to 4% held by the top ten. Sequenced sample: ileal tissue. The source is an adult with Crohn's disease.

CDR3 coding DNA: TGTGCCAGCAGCTTTTCGGTGAACACTGAAGCTTTCTTT. Residues: CASSFSVNTEAFF. J is TRBJ1-1 and V is TRBV5-5; D gene uncertain. The V and J ends lost 2 bases and 0 bases respectively, with 5 bases between them. The germline CDR1 and CDR2 sequences are SGHKS and YYEKEE (reference sequence). This CDR3 spans 13 amino acids. The full variable domain, its missing parts supplied by reference TRBV5-5 and TRBJ1-1, is DAGVTQSPTHLIKTRGQQVTLRCSPISGHKSVSWYQQVLGQGPQFIFQYYEKEERGRGNFPDRFSARQFPNYSSELNVNALLLGDSALYLCASSFSVNTEAFFGQGTRLTVV.

The chain is built from TRBV28 and TRBJ1-2; D perhaps matches TRBD1 (6 bases). The germline gives CDR1 MDHEN, CDR2 SYDVKM. V was pared by 0 bases and J by 0 bases, with 11 bases between. The length of the CDR3 is 16 residues. The CDR3 DNA follows: TGTGCCAGCAGTTTATGGCCAGGGGCGACTAACTATGGCTACACCTTC. It yields the protein CASSLWPGATNYGYTF.

The V gene is TRBV10-3, the J gene TRBJ2-2; 11 bases are shared with TRBD2. V was pared by 11 bases and J by 4 bases, with 6 bases of the junction left unmatched. The germline CDR1 and CDR2 sequences are ENHRY and SYGVKD. This CDR3 spans 14 amino acids. CDR3 sequence (DNA): TGTGCCGGCTCCGGGACTAGCGGCACCGGGGAGCTGTTTTTT. Translation: CAGSGTSGTGELFF.

The J gene is TRBJ1-5, the V gene TRBV6-5, with D possibly TRBD1 on 6 matching bases. The CDR3 consists of 13 residues. CDR1 and CDR2 (germline): MNHEY, SVGAGI. Deletions cut 5 bases from V and 2 bases from J, with 7 bases between. The CDR3 DNA sequence: TGTGCCAGCAGTAGGACAGGCAATCAGCCCCAGCATTTT. Amino acid sequence: CASSRTGNQPQHF.

This chain connects TRBV5-1 to TRBJ1-1; D uncertain. Between the trimmed V and J ends, which lost 6 bases and 0 bases, there was a span of 3 bases. The CDR3 length is 11 residues. Germline V gene lookup returns CDR1 SGHRS and CDR2 YFSETQ. The CDR3: CASIMNTEAFF. The CDR3 region has the DNA TGCGCCAGCATCATGAACACTGAAGCTTTCTTT.

This clone was observed a single time. This sequence joins TRBV11-1 and TRBJ2-7; maybe TRBD1 (6 bases). V lost 3 bases and J lost 4, with 13 bases in between. CDR1 and CDR2 from the germline V gene are SGHAT and FQDESV (reference sequence). The length of the CDR3 is 14 residues. This CDR3 is CASSFNLGGYEQYF. The CDR3 coding sequence is TGTGCCAGCAGCTTCAACCTAGGGGGTTACGAGCAGTACTTC.

The chain uses TRBV19 and TRBJ2-7; 7 bases fit TRBD1. The CDR3 consists of 14 residues. V trimming: 3 bases; J trimming: 2 bases; junction bases outside the gene matches: 4. Germline CDR1 LNHDA, CDR2 SQIVND (reference sequence). CDR3: CASSIGQGAYEQYF. CDR3 DNA: TGTGCCAGTAGTATTGGGCAGGGGGCCTACGAGCAGTACTTC. Complete variable domain (other parts from reference TRBV19 and TRBJ2-7): DGGITQSPKYLFRKEGQNVTLSCEQNLNHDAMYWYRQDPGQGLRLIYYSQIVNDFQKGDIAEGYSVSREKKESFPLTVTSAQKNPTAFYLCASSIGQGAYEQYFGPGTRLTVT.

The chain is built from TRBV19 and TRBJ2-1; 7 positions agree with TRBD2. The trim removed 4 bases at V and 1 base at J, leaving 4 bases unmatched. CDR3 size: 15 residues. The germline V gene encodes CDR1 LNHDA and CDR2 SQIVND (reference sequence). CDR3 nucleotide sequence: TGTGCCAGTAGTAGAGAAGCGGGGTCCTACAATGAGCAGTTCTTC. Translation: CASSREAGSYNEQFF.

CDR3 sequence reads: CASSQSYPTALGTDTQYF. The CDR3 region has the DNA TGCGCCAGCAGTCAATCGTACCCGACAGCTCTCGGCACAGATACGCAGTATTTT. The chain combines TRBV23-1 with TRBJ2-3; a possible D gene is TRBD1 (5 bases). TRBV23-1 falls under the ORF class, with uncertain function. The CDR3 consists of 18 residues. V lost 0 bases and J lost 1, with 17 bases in between.

J is TRBJ2-1 and V is TRBV27; 8 positions match TRBD2. CDR1 MNHEY and CDR2 SMNVEV come from the germline V gene (reference sequence). The CDR3 sequence is 16 residues long. V gave up 5 bases and J gave up 5 bases; unmatched junction bases: 11. This CDR3 reads CASSPSRSGGNNEQFF. In DNA, the CDR3 is TGTGCCAGCAGTCCCTCGAGGAGCGGGGGTAACAATGAGCAGTTCTTC.

In this sample, this clone turned up once. Distinct nucleotide sequences in the sample also encode this CDR3. The V and J genes are TRBV30 and TRBJ2-1, with D maybe TRBD2 (5 bases). V dropped 4 bases and J dropped 0 bases, with 7 bases sitting between them. The CDR3 is 13 residues long. Germline V CDR1 and CDR2: GTSNPN, SVGIG (reference sequence). The CDR3, as DNA: TGTGCCTGGATCCGGGACTCCTACAATGAGCAGTTCTTC. This translates into CAWIRDSYNEQFF.

This chain uses TRBV19 with TRBJ2-2; possibly TRBD1 for D (5 bases). The CDR3 is made up of 13 amino acids. Germline loops: CDR1 LNHDA, CDR2 SQIVND (reference sequence). Trimming shortened V by 6 bases and J by 6 bases, and 11 bases separated the two germline ends. This chain's CDR3 is CASRQGMAGELFF. CDR3 sequence (DNA): TGTGCCAGTAGGCAGGGCATGGCCGGGGAGCTGTTTTTT.

The rearrangement joins TRBV28 to TRBJ1-1, with D possibly TRBD1 on 5 matching bases. CDR3 size: 14 residues. Germline values: CDR1 MDHEN, CDR2 SYDVKM. V gave up 6 bases and J gave up 3 bases, with 14 bases separating them. The CDR3 spells CASRPSGVYTEAFF. The CDR3 DNA reads TGTGCCAGCAGGCCATCGGGGGTTTACACTGAAGCTTTCTTT.

This clone appeared once. The V and J genes are TRBV14 and TRBJ1-2; tentatively, D is TRBD1 (6 bases). This CDR3 comprises 13 residues. CDR1 is SGHDN and CDR2 is FVKESK in the germline V gene. The V end was cut by 2 bases, the J end by 6 bases, with 10 bases between. The DNA of the CDR3 is TGTGCCAGCAGCCAACAAGGGGGGGATGGCTACACCTTC. Residues: CASSQQGGDGYTF.

V usage is TRBV9 and J usage is TRBJ1-1; TRBD1 matches 8 bases. J lost 10 bases, V lost 3 bases, and 11 bases had no gene match. Per the germline V gene, CDR1 is SGDLS and CDR2 is YYNGEE. The CDR3 consists of 14 residues. The CDR3: CASSASGGAMGAFF. CDR3 DNA sequence: TGTGCCAGCAGCGCATCAGGGGGCGCGATGGGAGCTTTCTTT.

V and J are TRBV12-5 and TRBJ2-4; D possibly corresponds to TRBD1 (6 bases). The CDR3 runs 16 residues. Trimming left V 1 base short and J 6 bases short, with 16 bases between. Germline lookup yields CDR1 LGHNT and CDR2 FRNRAP. The DNA for the CDR3 is TGTGCTAGTGGTTTGGGAATACAGGGAGCCGGAAACATTCAGTACTTC. Translated, it gives CASGLGIQGAGNIQYF. Full variable domain (remainder filled in from reference TRBV12-5 and TRBJ2-4): DARVTQTPRHKVTEMGQEVTMRCQPILGHNTVFWYRQTMMQGLELLAYFRNRAPLDDSGMPKDRFSAEMPDATLATLKIQPSEPRDSAVYFCASGLGIQGAGNIQYFGAGTRLSVL.

This chain uses TRBV4-3 with TRBJ2-5; perhaps TRBD2 as D (6 bases). The CDR3 consists of 14 residues. The V end lost 3 bases, the J end lost 5 bases, and 13 bases lay between the germline ends. The V gene's germline CDR1 is LGHNA and CDR2 YSLEER. Written as DNA, the CDR3 is TGCGCCAGCAGCCAGGGAGGCGCGGGCGAGACCCAGTACTTC. Encoded protein: CASSQGGAGETQYF.

The rearrangement joins TRBV9 to TRBJ2-5, with 8 bases fitting TRBD2. J lost 4 bases, V lost 3 bases, and 11 bases had no gene match. This CDR3 comprises 16 residues. Per the germline V gene, CDR1 is SGDLS and CDR2 is YYNGEE. The CDR3 reads CASSAGVGGVSETQYF. The CDR3, as DNA: TGTGCCAGCAGCGCGGGGGTCGGGGGGGTATCAGAGACCCAGTACTTC.